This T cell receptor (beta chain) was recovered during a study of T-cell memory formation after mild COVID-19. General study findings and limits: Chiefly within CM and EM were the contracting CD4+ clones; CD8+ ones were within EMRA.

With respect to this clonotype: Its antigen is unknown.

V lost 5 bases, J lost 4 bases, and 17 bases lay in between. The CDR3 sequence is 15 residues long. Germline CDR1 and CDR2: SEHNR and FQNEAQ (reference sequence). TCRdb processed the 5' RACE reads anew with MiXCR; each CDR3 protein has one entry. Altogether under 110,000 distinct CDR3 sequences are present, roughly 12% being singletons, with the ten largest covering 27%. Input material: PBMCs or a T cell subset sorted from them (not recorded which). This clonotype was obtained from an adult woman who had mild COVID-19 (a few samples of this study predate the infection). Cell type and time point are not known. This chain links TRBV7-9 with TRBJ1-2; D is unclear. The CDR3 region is CASSPVHLNLYGYTF. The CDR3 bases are TGTGCCAGCAGCCCTGTCCACCTAAACCTCTATGGCTACACCTTC.